The 10 T cell receptor beta chains in this list originate from one sample, sequenced in a study of human T cells and chemical hapten exposure. The time point: pre-sensitization, week 0. Treatment: therapeutic diphenylcyclopropenone sensitization with weekly scalp DPC. Using its own MiXCR run on the RACE reads, TCRdb lists one record per CDR3 protein. Among about 380,000 distinct CDR3 sequences listed, about 5.1% were seen once. Sequences were derived from whole blood, sampled in connection with sensitization to the hapten diphenylcyclopropenone (DPC). All receptors derive from a woman aged 45 to 65 with alopecia areata. Some clones in this sample may be carry-over from other donors' samples.

V usage is TRBV20-1 and J usage is TRBJ1-2; D call uncertain. Per germline, CDR1 DFQATT and CDR2 SNEGSKA (reference sequence). Trimming removed 7 bases at V and 10 bases at J, with 16 bases between. The CDR3 totals 11 residues. The CDR3 protein is CSVRGPNFYTF. The CDR3 DNA follows: TGCAGTGTCCGCGGTCCTAACTTCTACACCTTC.

As regards this clonotype: A read error may explain this, as a much larger clone is one base away. The chain uses TRBV28 and TRBJ2-7; 7 positions match TRBD1. The germline V gene has CDR1 MDHEN and CDR2 SYDVKM. J gave up 0 bases and V 8 bases, and 10 bases lay outside the gene matches. This CDR3 has 15 residues. CDR3 nucleotides: TGTGCCAGCGGCCCCGGACAGGTTACCTCCTACGAGCAGTACTTC. Protein product: CASGPGQVTSYEQYF.

This clonotype was seen at least ten times. The chain has TRBV9 and TRBJ2-1, with 14 bases identical to TRBD2. The CDR3 has 19 residues. Germline-derived CDR1 and CDR2 are SGDLS and YYNGEE. With V trimmed by 2 bases and J by 4 bases, 11 bases remained unmatched. Here the CDR3 reads CASSVSGLAGGWEYNEQFF. In nucleotides, the CDR3 is TGTGCCAGCAGCGTTTCCGGACTAGCGGGGGGATGGGAATACAATGAGCAGTTCTTC.

This clonotype occurred many times. The chain recombines TRBV29-1 with TRBJ2-1, with no clear D. Germline values: CDR1 SQVTM, CDR2 ANQGSEA. V was trimmed by 7 bases and J by 3 bases, leaving 13 bases between them. This CDR3 spans 13 amino acids. CDR3 coding DNA: TGCAGCGCCCGACAAGATCACTACAATGAGCAGTTCTTC. This translates into CSARQDHYNEQFF.

This clonotype was seen many times. The rearrangement links TRBV6-5 to TRBJ1-3; D unclear. The germline V gene has CDR1 MNHEY and CDR2 SVGAGI. The CDR3 loop spans 16 amino acids. Trimming shortened V by 0 bases and J by 0 bases, and 9 bases separated the two germline ends. The CDR3: CASSYSKRVSGNTIYF. The CDR3 nucleotides are TGTGCCAGCAGTTACTCGAAGCGGGTCTCTGGAAACACCATATATTTT.

This clonotype was seen only a few times. This rearrangement joins TRBV12-3 or TRBV12-4 to TRBJ1-2; D gene uncertain. Trimming took off 1 base at V and 6 bases at J, with 9 bases between the two ends. The CDR3 spans 13 residues. CDR3: CASSLGTDDGYTF. The CDR3 bases are TGTGCCAGCAGTTTAGGGACGGATGATGGCTACACCTTC.

The chain couples TRBV5-1 to TRBJ2-3; TRBD2 might be the D (7 bases). The V gene's germline CDR1 is SGHRS and CDR2 YFSETQ. The CDR3 has 14 residues. V lost 3 bases and J 6 bases, leaving 14 bases between the germline ends. The CDR3 sequence: CASSSRRGADTQYF. CDR3 DNA sequence: TGCGCCAGCAGCTCGCGACGGGGGGCGGATACGCAGTATTTT.

The V gene is TRBV3-1, the J gene TRBJ1-2; D is perhaps TRBD1 (5 bases). The V and J ends lost 2 bases and 8 bases respectively, with 15 bases between them. This CDR3 spans 14 amino acids. Germline V gene lookup returns CDR1 LGHDT and CDR2 YNNKEL (reference sequence). The CDR3 here is CASSQPEMGQGYTF. CDR3 coding DNA: TGTGCCAGCAGCCAACCGGAAATGGGGCAGGGCTACACCTTC.

This clonotype was recorded at least ten times. The chain recombines TRBV29-1 with TRBJ2-3; D might be TRBD2 (6 bases). Germline values: CDR1 SQVTM, CDR2 ANQGSEA. CDR3 length: 13 amino acids. V lost 3 bases and J lost 2, with 9 bases in between. The CDR3 region is CSVDTGATDTQYF. CDR3 nucleotides: TGCAGCGTTGACACGGGAGCCACAGATACGCAGTATTTT.

This clonotype was picked up many times. V is TRBV6-5 and J is TRBJ2-1; unclear D gene. There are 11 residues in the CDR3. Trimming removed 5 bases at V and 3 bases at J, with 2 bases between. CDR1 is MNHEY, CDR2 SVGAGI, per germline. The DNA of the CDR3 is TGTGCCAGCAGTATCTACAATGAGCAGTTCTTC. Its protein is CASSIYNEQFF.